The clone carrying this TCR beta chain was counted between two and nine times. No antigen is known for it. The V and J ends lost 6 bases and 2 bases respectively, with 7 bases between them. Germline lookup yields CDR1 LNHDA and CDR2 SQIVND (reference sequence). CDR3 length: 12 residues. Sorting that relied on CD45RO/CCR7/CD25/CD127/CD95/CD27 yielded CD4+ naive, central memory, regulatory and stem cell-like memory cells. Expressed TCRB transcripts got sequenced, as all isolated RNA was reverse transcribed. Only in-frame clones appear in the TCRdb table, and some are missing; sequencing was by immunoSEQ multiplex PCR. The sample gives about 700,000 clones, roughly 13% of which show up once; approximately 0.022% is in the top ten. This sample stems from a study of beta chain features in type 1 diabetes. Turning to the study itself: Patients were similar to healthy donors in age and gender (as well as in cell yields).

The study, taken as a whole, reports: Compared to healthy donors, patients appeared to have naive, central memory and Treg TCRB repertoires that were more alike. When Type 1 diabetes patients were examined, their TCRB CDR3s proved moderately but significantly shorter in all four CD4+ subsets.

The receptor's source is a man younger than 35 with type 1 diabetes. Material for sequencing was naive CD4+ T cells from blood. J is TRBJ1-1 and V is TRBV19; no reliable D call. The CDR3 reads CASRARNTEAFF. The CDR3 DNA reads as TGTGCCAGTAGGGCGCGAAACACTGAAGCTTTCTTT.